Included here is one T cell receptor beta chain sequence, with context. Its antigen is currently unknown. CDR1 and CDR2 from the germline V gene are MGHRA and YSYEKL. The CDR3 consists of 20 residues. Trimming shortened V by 0 bases and J by 0 bases, and 24 bases separated the two germline ends. The sample comes from a study of cytomegalovirus exposure and HLA in healthy donors. Overall study findings and caveats: Common viral pathogens seemed to be connected with several of the most significant clusters, according to a later analysis. Fewer N-insertions (relative to the roughly 660-donor mean) were reportedly seen in an Asian-associated ancestry cluster in a later analysis. Investigators reported 164 TCR beta chains as tied to cytomegalovirus.

Vbeta (60) and Jbeta (13) primers were used in the PCR. In the original processing: Per a later analysis, the number of unique TCR beta chains was about 80 million, of which roughly 10 million were shared. Only in-frame clones appear in the TCRdb table, and some are missing; sequencing was by immunoSEQ multiplex PCR. V and J calls plus clone size are reproduced from that table; the DNA served to infer D and trimming. The data contain around 140,000 clones, about 80% of them singletons. The TCR was taken from a woman in her fifties or sixties in good health and CMV-seropositive. Specimen: PBMCs. The chain has TRBV4-1 and TRBJ2-7; weak D call: TRBD2 (5 bases). For the CDR3, the DNA is TGCGCCAGCAGCCAAGAATCCACTACCTCCTCTGAAGGGAGCTCCTACGAGCAGTACTTC. Protein product: CASSQESTTSSEGSSYEQYF.